The source of this T cell receptor (beta chain) is a study of blood T cell repertoires in COVID-19. Study in general: COVID-19 samples, acute and convalescent, were from the United States, Italy and Spain. From T cells, B-cell-depleted T cells, or PBMCs came the material, which was cDNA or gDNA.

The ends were cut back, 3 bases at V and 6 bases at J, with 17 bases in the middle. This CDR3 is built from 14 residues. From germline, CDR1 is DFQATT and CDR2 SNEGSKA (reference sequence). This clone appeared a single time. Method: immunoSEQ multiplex PCR; TCRdb's copy keeps in-frame clones and lacks some. The table has around 19,000 clones, more than 85% seen once; the top ten hold roughly 7%. The chain couples TRBV20-1 to TRBJ1-1; a possible D gene is TRBD1 (5 bases). The sample consisted of peripheral blood. This clonotype was sampled from a man between 65 and 79 years old with active COVID-19. The CDR3 sequence is CSASRGPRRAEAFF. Written as DNA, the CDR3 is TGCAGTGCTAGTAGGGGCCCTCGGAGGGCTGAAGCTTTCTTT.